Presented here are 26 T cell receptor beta chains from one specimen sequenced in a study of blood T cell repertoires in COVID-19. Measured with immunoSEQ multiplex PCR; TCRdb has only the in-frame clones, and not every one. The sample carries a few hundred thousand clones, approximately 85% recorded once. Sequencing input: peripheral blood. These receptor sequences come from a human donor in a cohort sampled during active COVID-19.

This clone was counted only a few times. The V call is TRBV5-6, the J call TRBJ2-7; D not certain. The CDR3 extends over 13 amino acids. V lost 3 bases and J lost 3, with 10 bases in between. CDR1 and CDR2 from the germline V gene are SGHDT and YYEEEE. CDR3 DNA sequence: TGTGCCAGCAGCTCGTTCACGGGCTACGAGCAGTACTTC. The encoded protein is CASSSFTGYEQYF.

This chain connects TRBV5-6 to TRBJ2-1; TRBD2 aligns across 8 bases. Germline V gene sequence: CDR1 SGHDT, CDR2 YYEEEE. The CDR3 is 17 residues long. V was pared by 2 bases and J by 0 bases, with 7 bases of the junction left unmatched. The CDR3 bases are TGTGCCAGCAGCTTCCTTAGCGGGGAGAGCTCCTACAATGAGCAGTTCTTC. It yields the protein CASSFLSGESSYNEQFF.

This chain connects TRBV7-2 to TRBJ1-1, with TRBD1 as a possible D gene (6 bases). CDR3 length: 14 amino acids. The V end was cut by 5 bases, the J end by 2 bases, with 12 bases between. Germline V lookup: CDR1 SGHTA, CDR2 FQGNSA. CDR3 region: CASSLQGRNTEAFF. In DNA, the CDR3 is TGTGCCAGCAGCCTACAGGGCAGAAACACTGAAGCTTTCTTT. The full variable domain, its missing parts supplied by reference TRBV7-2 and TRBJ1-1, is GAGVSQSPSNKVTEKGKDVELRCDPISGHTALYWYRQSLGQGLEFLIYFQGNSAPDKSGLPSDRFSAERTGGSVSTLTIQRTQQEDSAVYLCASSLQGRNTEAFFGQGTRLTVV.

The V call is TRBV24-1, the J call TRBJ1-2, with a possible D match to TRBD1 (6 bases). The length of the CDR3 is 15 residues. Trimming took off 4 bases at V and 2 bases at J, with 13 bases between the two ends. The V gene's germline CDR1 is KGHDR and CDR2 SFDVKD. The CDR3 sequence: CATSDRGQGNYGYTF. In nucleotides, the CDR3 is TGTGCCACCAGTGACCGCGGGCAGGGGAACTATGGCTACACCTTC.

This clone was detected once. The genes are TRBV6-2 or TRBV6-3 and TRBJ2-7, with D possibly matching TRBD1 (8 bases). Looked up from germline, CDR1 is MNHEY and CDR2 is SVGEGT. V lost 2 bases, J lost 4 bases, and 30 bases lay in between. The CDR3 covers 20 residues. This CDR3 reads CASSYGAGRTGPLSAYEQYF. The DNA for the CDR3 is TGTGCCAGCAGTTACGGAGCGGGACGGACAGGGCCGTTGAGTGCTTACGAGCAGTACTTC.

This clone was seen a single time. The chain has TRBV27 and TRBJ2-7; D might be TRBD1 (7 bases). Trimming shortened V by 4 bases and J by 1 base, and 20 bases separated the two germline ends. CDR1 is MNHEY, CDR2 SMNVEV, per germline (reference sequence). This CDR3 is 17 amino acids long. The CDR3, as DNA: TGTGCCAGCAGTTCAATACACCGGCGGGACAGATCCTACGAGCAGTACTTC. Its protein is CASSSIHRRDRSYEQYF.

This chain links TRBV18 with TRBJ2-1, with 9 nucleotides matching TRBD1. CDR1 is KGHSH and CDR2 is LQKENI in the germline V gene. CDR3 length: 15 residues. The junction had 6 bases not matched to a gene; V was cut back by 3 bases and J by 6 bases. The CDR3 bases are TGTGCCAGCTCACCTGGGACAGGGAGTATCAATGAGCAGTTCTTC. Translation gives CASSPGTGSINEQFF.

This clone was recorded a few times. The genes are TRBV5-4 and TRBJ1-4; D gene unclear. The CDR3 extends over 13 amino acids. Germline-derived CDR1 and CDR2 are SGHNT and YYREEE (reference sequence). Trimming took 4 bases from V and 4 from J, leaving 8 bases between them. Here the CDR3 reads CASSDKYNEKLFF. The CDR3 DNA sequence: TGTGCCAGCAGCGACAAGTATAATGAAAAACTGTTTTTT.

This clone was picked up one time. The V gene is TRBV5-1, the J gene TRBJ2-6; D gene ambiguous. Germline V gene lookup returns CDR1 SGHRS and CDR2 YFSETQ. V was trimmed by 3 bases and J by 0 bases, leaving 10 bases between them. The CDR3 has 16 residues. CDR3 amino acids: CASSSMAASGANVLTF. CDR3 DNA: TGCGCCAGCAGCTCAATGGCTGCCTCTGGGGCCAACGTCCTGACTTTC.

The V gene is TRBV29-1, the J gene TRBJ2-7; TRBD1 might be the D (6 bases). V lost 4 bases and J 5 bases, leaving 15 bases between the germline ends. This CDR3 has 13 amino acids. Looked up from germline, CDR1 is SQVTM and CDR2 is ANQGSEA. This chain's CDR3 is CSVGTDPLNEQYF. DNA for the CDR3: TGCAGCGTTGGGACAGATCCACTGAACGAGCAGTACTTC.

The CDR3 spells CASSQDIAGRGIEQYF. The CDR3 nucleotides read TGCGCCAGCAGCCAAGATATTGCGGGGAGGGGGATCGAGCAGTACTTC. This rearrangement joins TRBV4-3 to TRBJ2-7; D perhaps matches TRBD2 (7 bases). This CDR3 has 16 residues. Trimming removed 0 bases from V and 6 bases from J, with 18 bases in between. The germline V gene encodes CDR1 LGHNA and CDR2 YSLEER.

This chain joins TRBV9 and TRBJ1-2, with TRBD1 matching 11 bases. Per the germline V gene, CDR1 is SGDLS and CDR2 is YYNGEE. The CDR3 totals 15 residues. J gave up 8 bases and V 4 bases, and 10 bases lay outside the gene matches. CDR3 sequence: CASSPQGQGVDGYTF. CDR3 sequence (DNA): TGTGCCAGCAGCCCCCAGGGACAGGGGGTAGACGGCTACACCTTC.

This chain joins TRBV18 and TRBJ1-6; TRBD1 matches 10 bases. Germline values: CDR1 KGHSH, CDR2 LQKENI. The CDR3 runs 15 residues. Unmatched junction bases numbered 6, after V lost 5 bases and J lost 8 bases. The CDR3 is CASSLKGTGDSPLHF. The CDR3 DNA reads as TGTGCCAGCTCATTAAAGGGGACAGGGGATTCACCCCTCCACTTT.

The chain combines TRBV2 with TRBJ1-5; D might be TRBD1 (6 bases). The CDR3 has 14 residues. V was shortened by 6 bases and J by 4 bases, with 13 bases between the two germline ends. Germline CDR1 SNHLY, CDR2 FYNNEI. CDR3 bases: TGTGCCAGCAGGGGGGCCCTAGGAAATCAGCCCCAGCATTTT. As protein: CASRGALGNQPQHF.

This sequence joins TRBV27 and TRBJ2-7, with D unclear. Per the germline V gene, CDR1 is MNHEY and CDR2 is SMNVEV (reference sequence). This CDR3 is 12 amino acids long. V dropped 5 bases and J dropped 4 bases, with 9 bases sitting between them. The CDR3 loop reads CASSPSRYEQYF. The CDR3, as DNA: TGTGCCAGCAGTCCATCCCGGTACGAGCAGTACTTC.

The chain employs TRBV4-1 and TRBJ2-1, with D tentatively TRBD1 (5 bases). Trimming shortened V by 0 bases and J by 9 bases, and 12 bases separated the two germline ends. The CDR3 has 14 amino acids. Per the germline V gene, CDR1 is MGHRA and CDR2 is YSYEKL. The CDR3 loop reads CASSQDGRAAEQFF. The CDR3 nucleotides read TGCGCCAGCAGCCAAGATGGCAGGGCGGCTGAGCAGTTCTTC.

The genes are TRBV2 and TRBJ1-5; no firm D call. V was pared by 1 base and J by 6 bases, with 10 bases between. This CDR3 is 14 amino acids long. Per the germline V gene, CDR1 is SNHLY and CDR2 is FYNNEI. The CDR3 spells CASSEDSFSQPQHF. The CDR3 coding sequence is TGTGCCAGCAGTGAAGACAGTTTCAGTCAGCCCCAGCATTTT.

The genes are TRBV18 and TRBJ2-7; no clear D. The germline V and J ends were trimmed by 3 bases and 3 bases, with 9 bases remaining between them. This CDR3 is built from 13 residues. Germline values: CDR1 KGHSH, CDR2 LQKENI. The DNA for the CDR3 is TGTGCCAGCTCACCCCCCTCCCTCTACGAGCAGTACTTC. Its protein is CASSPPSLYEQYF.

The V and J genes are TRBV28 and TRBJ2-5; TRBD2 matches 10 bases. J gave up 7 bases and V 6 bases, and 11 bases lay outside the gene matches. The germline V gene encodes CDR1 MDHEN and CDR2 SYDVKM. The CDR3 is 15 residues long. The CDR3, as DNA: TGTGCCAGCAGCCCAGGGCTAGCGGGAGATATGACCCAGTACTTC. Amino acid sequence: CASSPGLAGDMTQYF.

This CDR3 is CASYAPGADTEAFF. CDR3 bases: TGTGCCAGCTACGCTCCGGGAGCCGACACTGAAGCTTTCTTT. The chain joins TRBV27 to TRBJ1-1; D is undetermined. This CDR3 spans 14 amino acids. From germline, CDR1 is MNHEY and CDR2 SMNVEV (reference sequence). The germline V and J ends were trimmed by 8 bases and 3 bases, with 16 bases remaining between them.

V usage is TRBV23-1 and J usage is TRBJ2-7, with 7 nucleotides matching TRBD2. TRBV23-1 is an ORF; its function is uncertain. The CDR3 contains 15 residues. V was pared by 3 bases and J by 4 bases, with 9 bases of the junction left unmatched. The CDR3, as DNA: TGCGCCAGCAGTCAGGGGGGGACTGCCACTTACGAGCAGTACTTC. Its translation: CASSQGGTATYEQYF.

This chain uses TRBV30 with TRBJ2-7, with TRBD1 identical over 7 bases. The germline V gene encodes CDR1 GTSNPN and CDR2 SVGIG (reference sequence). After removal of 1 base from V and 2 bases from J, the junction contained 8 bases not matched to a gene. CDR3 length: 15 residues. CDR3 loop: CAWSDLYRGTYEQYF. The CDR3 DNA reads TGTGCCTGGAGTGACCTGTACAGGGGAACCTACGAGCAGTACTTC.

The chain employs TRBV7-9 and TRBJ2-7; D is perhaps TRBD1 (5 bases). V was pared by 1 base and J by 6 bases, with 7 bases between. Looked up from germline, CDR1 is SEHNR and CDR2 is FQNEAQ (reference sequence). The CDR3 loop spans 12 amino acids. CDR3 amino acids: CASSLVGVEQYF. CDR3 coding DNA: TGTGCCAGCAGCTTAGTAGGGGTCGAGCAGTACTTC.

The chain links TRBV21-1 to TRBJ2-5; whether TRBD1, the table's D call, matches the DNA was not checked. TRBV21-1 counts as a pseudogene. The CDR3 has 15 residues. The CDR3: CASSTPGMEQETQYF. The CDR3 nucleotides read TGTGCCAGCAGCACCCCAGGGATGGAACAAGAGACCCAGTACTTC.

This sequence joins TRBV6-5 and TRBJ2-3, with TRBD1 as a possible D gene (5 bases). The V gene lost 6 bases and the J gene lost 6 bases, with 7 bases spanning the gap. This CDR3 has 11 residues. Germline V CDR1 and CDR2: MNHEY, SVGAGI. The CDR3 is CASRGLDTQYF. The CDR3 region has the DNA TGTGCCAGCAGGGGGCTGGATACGCAGTATTTT.

The J gene is TRBJ2-5, the V gene TRBV4-1; TRBD2 agrees at 13 bases. With V trimmed by 1 base and J by 4 bases, 3 bases remained unmatched. Germline assignment: CDR1 MGHRA and CDR2 YSYEKL. CDR3 length: 16 residues. CDR3 sequence: CASSQVTSGRVETQYF. The CDR3 bases are TGCGCCAGCAGCCAAGTAACTAGCGGGAGGGTAGAGACCCAGTACTTC.